The 22 T cell receptor beta chains reported below all come from one sample, sequenced in a study of regulatory T cells in long-lasting Graves disease. Arm-PCR of CDR3 regions and iRepertoire HTBI primers were the basis on which TCR beta libraries were built. TCRdb independently ran MiXCR on the multiplex PCR reads; one entry per CDR3 protein. The sample lists more than 450,000 distinct CDR3 sequences; 12% were seen once. Time point specified: newly diagnosed GD, antithyroid drugs for less than 3 months. The TCR library used RNA extracted from PBMCs. This sample was shared with a second study, whose subject was T cells in Graves' hyperthyroidism and ophthalmopathy.

The input for sequencing was peripheral blood mononuclear cells (PBMCs), taken at new diagnosis, from a patient treated with antithyroid drugs. Receptors originate from a woman between 25 and 40 years old with Graves disease.

The genes are TRBV19 and TRBJ1-2; 11 bases align to TRBD1. The length of the CDR3 is 16 residues. V was pared by 3 bases and J by 4 bases, with 7 bases of the junction left unmatched. CDR1 and CDR2 from the germline V gene are LNHDA and SQIVND (reference sequence). The CDR3 loop reads CASSIPSGTGGYGYTF. CDR3 nucleotide sequence: TGTGCCAGTAGTATTCCTAGCGGGACAGGGGGCTATGGCTACACCTTC. Complete variable domain (other parts from reference TRBV19 and TRBJ1-2): DGGITQSPKYLFRKEGQNVTLSCEQNLNHDAMYWYRQDPGQGLRLIYYSQIVNDFQKGDIAEGYSVSREKKESFPLTVTSAQKNPTAFYLCASSIPSGTGGYGYTFGSGTRLTVV.

This clonotype has only a few counts. The V and J genes are TRBV5-8 and TRBJ2-7; possible D gene TRBD2, 5 bases. Germline CDR1 is SGHTS and CDR2 is YDEGEE. This CDR3 spans 14 amino acids. Trimming removed 0 bases from V and 6 bases from J, with 13 bases in between. CDR3 loop: CASSLGQAVVEQYF. CDR3 DNA: TGTGCCAGCAGCTTGGGTCAAGCGGTCGTCGAGCAGTACTTC.

This clonotype was recorded many times. This rearrangement joins TRBV24-1 to TRBJ1-2, with D perhaps matching TRBD1 (5 bases). CDR1 KGHDR and CDR2 SFDVKD come from the germline V gene. The CDR3 has 15 residues. With 6 bases removed from V and 3 bases from J, the gap between germline ends came to 16 bases. The CDR3, as DNA: TGTGCCACCAGTCCCAGCGGGGCTGGTGACTATGGCTACACCTTC. It codes for CATSPSGAGDYGYTF.

This clonotype was recorded many times. V is TRBV10-3 and J is TRBJ2-5, with 8 bases fitting TRBD2. Germline CDR1 ENHRY, CDR2 SYGVKD. This CDR3 contains 13 residues. J was trimmed by 4 bases and V by 8 bases; bases with no gene match: 6. The CDR3 DNA sequence: TGTGCCATCGCACGGGGGGGCAGAGAGACCCAGTACTTC. It translates to CAIARGGRETQYF.

This clonotype has at least ten counts. CDR3 bases: TGTGCCAGCAGTACAGGAGGGTATGAGCAGTTCTTC. Translated, it gives CASSTGGYEQFF. The chain employs TRBV28 and TRBJ2-1; a possible D gene is TRBD2 (6 bases). CDR1 is MDHEN, CDR2 SYDVKM, per germline. V lost 5 bases, J lost 8 bases, and 10 bases lay in between. The CDR3 is 12 residues long.

This clonotype was detected a few times. One junction end disagrees with the germline gene, perhaps due to a read error. CDR3 DNA sequence: TGTGCCAACAGTCCGGACAGGGGGCGGGAGACCCAGTACTTC. Its protein product is CANSPDRGRETQYF. The genes are TRBV6-1 and TRBJ2-5; 11 nucleotides agree with TRBD1. The germline CDR1 and CDR2 sequences are MNHNS and SASEGT. The CDR3 length is 14 residues.

Of note for this clonotype: A much larger clone sits a single nucleotide away, making a read error possible. The chain is built from TRBV27 and TRBJ2-5, with a possible D match to TRBD1 (5 bases). Germline V gene sequence: CDR1 MNHEY, CDR2 SMNVEV (reference sequence). Between the trimmed V and J ends, which lost 0 bases and 10 bases, there was a span of 18 bases. This CDR3 contains 15 residues. CDR3 coding DNA: TGTGCCAGCAGTTTATCCGCCGACAGAAAAGGGATCCAGTACTTC. This sequence encodes CASSLSADRKGIQYF.

This clonotype was picked up many times. This rearrangement joins TRBV6-2 or TRBV6-3 to TRBJ2-7; 8 bases map to TRBD2. The germline V gene has CDR1 MNHEY and CDR2 SVGEGT. The CDR3 spans 17 residues. V dropped 7 bases and J dropped 7; count of bases not matched to a gene: 21. As DNA, the CDR3 is TGTGCCAGCATCAGCCCTCTCGGGGGGGGACGAACGATTGAGCAGTACTTC. Amino acid sequence: CASISPLGGGRTIEQYF.

This clonotype has a count of ten or more. The chain uses TRBV7-2 and TRBJ1-1, with D hard to call. With 8 bases removed from V and 6 bases from J, the gap between germline ends came to 22 bases. The CDR3 spans 15 residues. Germline V CDR1 and CDR2: SGHTA, FQGNSA. The CDR3: CASVINLVNDAEAFF. CDR3 sequence (DNA): TGTGCCAGCGTTATAAACCTCGTGAATGACGCTGAAGCTTTCTTT.

This clonotype was recorded a few times. The chain couples TRBV7-9 to TRBJ1-1; D possibly corresponds to TRBD1 (5 bases). The CDR3 runs to 13 residues. The V gene's germline CDR1 is SEHNR and CDR2 FQNEAQ (reference sequence). V was shortened by 1 base and J by 4 bases, with 7 bases between the two germline ends. The CDR3 sequence is CASSLGGITEAFF. CDR3 sequence (DNA): TGTGCCAGCAGCTTAGGGGGGATCACTGAAGCTTTCTTT.

This clonotype has ten or more counts. The J gene is TRBJ1-5, the V gene TRBV6-1; 9 bases are shared with TRBD1. CDR1 and CDR2 (germline): MNHNS, SASEGT. CDR3 length: 16 amino acids. The V segment lost 0 bases and the J segment 5 bases; nucleotides outside the gene matches: 5. The CDR3: CASSEAVRTGDQPQHF. CDR3 bases: TGTGCCAGCAGTGAAGCGGTCCGGACAGGGGATCAGCCCCAGCATTTT.

On this clonotype: A clone one base away is much larger, so this may be a read error. The CDR3 loop is CAWTSYQETRYF. For the CDR3, the DNA is TGTGCCTGGACTTCGTACCAAGAGACCCGGTACTTC. The chain joins TRBV30 to TRBJ2-5; D not resolved. The V gene's germline CDR1 is GTSNPN and CDR2 SVGIG (reference sequence). The CDR3 contains 12 residues. The entire variable domain, with the rest obtained from reference TRBV30 and TRBJ2-5, is as follows: SQTIHQWPATLVQPVGSPLSLECTVEGTSNPNLYWYRQAAGRGLQLLFYSVGIGQISSEVPQNLSASRPQDRQFILSSKKLLLSDSGFYLCAWTSYQETRYFGPGTRLLVL.

The chain couples TRBV6-1 to TRBJ2-7; D unclear. CDR3 length: 15 residues. Germline assignment: CDR1 MNHNS and CDR2 SASEGT. The ends were cut back, 3 bases at V and 6 bases at J, with 18 bases in the middle. The CDR3 DNA sequence: TGTGCCAGCAGTGATCTTGGGCACCCCTTAGGCGAGCAGTACTTC. It is translated as CASSDLGHPLGEQYF.

This clonotype was counted many times. DNA of the CDR3: TGCAGCGTTGACACGGGGACAGGGTTATTGGATACGCAGTATTTT. The encoded protein is CSVDTGTGLLDTQYF. The V and J genes are TRBV29-1 and TRBJ2-3; 9 bases are shared with TRBD1. With V trimmed by 3 bases and J by 6 bases, 10 bases remained unmatched. Looked up from germline, CDR1 is SQVTM and CDR2 is ANQGSEA. This CDR3 is 15 amino acids long.

This clonotype turned up a few times. V and J are TRBV30 and TRBJ2-1; TRBD2 matches at 12 bases. The germline CDR1 and CDR2 sequences are GTSNPN and SVGIG (reference sequence). V dropped 7 bases and J dropped 5; count of bases not matched to a gene: 6. The CDR3 runs to 14 residues. CDR3 in amino acids: CAFRLAGVHNEQFF. The CDR3 nucleotides read TGTGCCTTCCGACTAGCGGGAGTCCACAATGAGCAGTTCTTC.

This clonotype has at least ten counts. CDR3 amino acids: CAGVGDTGELFF. The CDR3 DNA reads as TGTGCCGGCGTAGGTGATACCGGGGAGCTGTTTTTT. The chain carries TRBV28 and TRBJ2-2; D call uncertain. V lost 11 bases and J lost 5, with 12 bases in between. CDR1 and CDR2 from the germline V gene are MDHEN and SYDVKM. The CDR3 length is 12 residues.

This clonotype appeared many times. DNA of the CDR3: TGTGCCAGCCGTCGGAGACAGGGGTCGAACACTGAAGCTTTCTTT. Protein: CASRRRQGSNTEAFF. This chain joins TRBV12-3 or TRBV12-4 and TRBJ1-1; 8 bases align to TRBD1. J gave up 1 base and V 8 bases, and 9 bases lay outside the gene matches. The CDR3 has 15 amino acids.

V and J are TRBV5-1 and TRBJ1-2, with D uncertain. The V gene lost 3 bases and the J gene lost 4 bases, with 16 bases spanning the gap. CDR1 and CDR2 from the germline V gene are SGHRS and YFSETQ. The CDR3 is made up of 15 amino acids. The CDR3 sequence is CASSSVPFNTYGYTF. The CDR3 region has the DNA TGCGCCAGCAGCTCGGTGCCCTTCAATACCTATGGCTACACCTTC.

The table lists this clonotype with many counts. This sequence joins TRBV12-3 or TRBV12-4 and TRBJ1-1; 7 bases are shared with TRBD1. The CDR3 sequence is 14 residues long. V lost 6 bases, J lost 2 bases, and 6 bases stayed unmatched. CDR3 nucleotide sequence: TGTGCCAGCAGACTCGGGACAGCTAACACTGAAGCTTTCTTT. Encoded protein: CASRLGTANTEAFF.

Turning to this clonotype: A much larger clonotype is one base distant, so this may be a read error. The chain links TRBV12-3 or TRBV12-4 to TRBJ2-7; D unresolved. This CDR3 has 13 residues. V lost 5 bases and J 7 bases, leaving 15 bases between the germline ends. CDR3: CASSPLPSHEQYF. The CDR3 nucleotides are TGTGCCAGCAGTCCCCTCCCCAGCCATGAGCAGTACTTC.

This chain connects TRBV11-2 to TRBJ1-1; D not resolved. The CDR3 runs 12 residues. V was shortened by 0 bases and J by 11 bases, with 10 bases between the two germline ends. Germline V gene data show CDR1 as SGHAT and CDR2 as FQNNGV. CDR3 residues: CASSLETTGAFF. DNA for the CDR3: TGTGCCAGCAGCTTAGAAACGACGGGGGCTTTCTTT.

The chain employs TRBV5-8 and TRBJ1-6; D not certain. The CDR3 has 17 amino acids. Looked up from germline, CDR1 is SGHTS and CDR2 is YDEGEE. Trimming stripped 0 bases from V and 0 bases from J, with 10 bases between. CDR3 nucleotides: TGTGCCAGCAGCTTGGTCACCTGGAGCTCCTATAATTCACCCCTCCACTTT. Residues: CASSLVTWSSYNSPLHF.